Below are 18 T cell receptor beta chains sequenced from a single sample in a study of cytomegalovirus exposure and HLA in healthy donors. The assay was immunoSEQ multiplex PCR, and TCRdb's table has in-frame clones only and misses some. The sample yields more than 50,000 clones, roughly 90% seen once. Specimen: PBMCs. Receptor source: a woman between 25 and 40 years old in good health and CMV-seronegative.

The chain is built from TRBV7-2 and TRBJ2-7; D perhaps matches TRBD2 (6 bases). V was cut by 5 bases and J by 9 bases, with 11 bases left in between. This CDR3 is built from 11 residues. CDR1 is SGHTA and CDR2 is FQGNSA in the germline V gene. CDR3 coding DNA: TGTGCCAGCAGCGGGGGACTTTCGCAGTACTTC. It translates to CASSGGLSQYF.

The chain carries TRBV6-5 and TRBJ1-2; D remains ambiguous. V lost 6 bases to trimming and J lost 8 bases, with 13 bases between them. Germline CDR1 and CDR2: MNHEY and SVGAGI. The CDR3 is 12 residues long. The CDR3 spells CASRVGEGGYTF. The DNA of the CDR3 is TGTGCCAGCAGAGTCGGGGAGGGCGGCTACACCTTC.

The chain joins TRBV30 to TRBJ2-2; TRBD2 is a possible D gene (5 bases). V dropped 3 bases and J dropped 0 bases, with 11 bases sitting between them. Germline CDR1 GTSNPN, CDR2 SVGIG (reference sequence). The CDR3 loop spans 15 amino acids. The CDR3 sequence is CAWSAKLANTGELFF. The CDR3 DNA is TGTGCCTGGAGCGCTAAACTAGCGAACACCGGGGAGCTGTTTTTT.

V and J are TRBV6-1 and TRBJ2-2; D might be TRBD1 (5 bases). Germline V gene data show CDR1 as MNHNS and CDR2 as SASEGT. The CDR3 covers 15 residues. Trimming shortened V by 2 bases and J by 4 bases, and 11 bases separated the two germline ends. The CDR3: CASSEQGQTTGELFF. The CDR3 coding sequence is TGTGCCAGCAGTGAACAGGGTCAGACCACCGGGGAGCTGTTTTTT.

V is TRBV28 and J is TRBJ2-7, with 7 nucleotides matching TRBD2. Germline CDR1 MDHEN, CDR2 SYDVKM. This CDR3 contains 14 residues. Trimming removed 6 bases from V and 6 bases from J; junction bases left unmatched: 11. Written as DNA, the CDR3 is TGTGCCAGCAGCTTTTGGACTAGTTGGGGCGAGCAGTACTTC. Translating it yields CASSFWTSWGEQYF. Full variable domain (rest looked up from reference TRBV28 and TRBJ2-7): DVKVTQSSRYLVKRTGEKVFLECVQDMDHENMFWYRQDPGLGLRLIYFSYDVKMKEKGDIPEGYSVSREKKERFSLILESASTNQTSMYLCASSFWTSWGEQYFGPGTRLTVT.

The chain is built from TRBV18 and TRBJ2-1; TRBD2 matches at 7 bases. The J segment lost 5 bases and the V segment lost 3 bases, leaving 4 bases of the junction unmatched. The CDR3 is 14 amino acids. CDR1 and CDR2 from the germline V gene are KGHSH and LQKENI. CDR3 coding DNA: TGTGCCAGCTCACCGTCTAGCGGAGACAATGAGCAGTTCTTC. Its protein is CASSPSSGDNEQFF.

The gene calls are TRBV6-1 and TRBJ2-5; D gene ambiguous. Trimming took 0 bases from V and 5 from J, leaving 10 bases between them. Per germline, CDR1 MNHNS and CDR2 SASEGT. The CDR3 has 14 residues. CDR3 loop: CASSEAGVAETQYF. The CDR3 DNA reads TGTGCCAGCAGTGAAGCCGGAGTGGCGGAGACCCAGTACTTC.

The rearrangement links TRBV7-9 to TRBJ2-2, with D hard to call. V lost 7 bases and J 7 bases, leaving 13 bases between the germline ends. The CDR3 sequence is 13 residues long. Germline V gives CDR1 SEHNR, CDR2 FQNEAQ (reference sequence). The CDR3 sequence: CASTKIANGELFF. The CDR3 DNA is TGTGCCAGCACCAAGATCGCTAACGGGGAGCTGTTTTTT.

The genes are TRBV5-1 and TRBJ2-2; 7 nucleotides line up with TRBD1. The V and J ends lost 4 bases and 7 bases, in that order; junction bases with no gene match: 4. CDR1 is SGHRS, CDR2 YFSETQ, per germline. This CDR3 contains 13 residues. CDR3: CASSTTGDGELFF. As DNA, the CDR3 is TGCGCCAGCAGCACTACAGGGGACGGGGAGCTGTTTTTT.

This clone has just one count. This chain links TRBV7-8 with TRBJ1-3, with D unresolved. Germline CDR1 SGHVS, CDR2 FQNEAQ. The V end lost 5 bases, the J end lost 0 bases, and 11 bases lay between the germline ends. This CDR3 spans 15 amino acids. CDR3 nucleotides: TGTGCCAGCAGCCAAATACGGAGCTCTGGAAACACCATATATTTT. Translated, it gives CASSQIRSSGNTIYF.

V gene TRBV7-9 combines with J gene TRBJ2-3, with 8 positions matching TRBD2. This CDR3 comprises 16 residues. Germline values: CDR1 SEHNR, CDR2 FQNEAQ (reference sequence). After removal of 6 bases from V and 4 bases from J, the junction contained 12 bases not matched to a gene. The DNA of the CDR3 is TGTGCCAGCAGGGCCCGGGGGGGGTTGTTGCCAGATACGCAGTATTTT. Protein product: CASRARGGLLPDTQYF.

This sequence joins TRBV6-1 and TRBJ1-4; D perhaps matches TRBD1 (5 bases). Trimming left V 3 bases short and J 8 bases short, with 16 bases between. The CDR3 runs to 15 residues. Germline CDR1 is MNHNS and CDR2 is SASEGT. DNA of the CDR3: TGTGCCAGCAGTGAGGGGGGTCGTCGGGGAGAAAAACTGTTTTTT. Its translation is CASSEGGRRGEKLFF.

This clone was detected once. The CDR3 loop reads CASSSPLAVYEQYF. The CDR3 DNA sequence: TGTGCCAGCAGTTCGCCATTAGCGGTCTACGAGCAGTACTTC. The chain employs TRBV25-1 and TRBJ2-7, with D possibly matching TRBD2 (6 bases). The CDR3 is made up of 14 amino acids. V lost 5 bases and J lost 3, with 14 bases in between. Per germline, CDR1 MGHDK and CDR2 SYGVNS.

The chain carries TRBV25-1 and TRBJ2-1, with 8 positions matching TRBD2. The CDR3 is 16 residues long. J gave up 5 bases and V 4 bases, and 10 bases lay outside the gene matches. Germline V gene lookup returns CDR1 MGHDK and CDR2 SYGVNS. The CDR3: CASSALRGGADNEQFF. CDR3 DNA: TGTGCCAGCAGTGCCCTTCGGGGGGGGGCCGACAATGAGCAGTTCTTC.

The rearrangement joins TRBV6-5 to TRBJ1-1, with D hard to call. V was trimmed by 8 bases and J by 4 bases, leaving 8 bases between them. CDR3 size: 11 residues. The germline CDR1 and CDR2 sequences are MNHEY and SVGAGI. CDR3 protein: CASGEFTEAFF. DNA of the CDR3: TGTGCCAGCGGGGAGTTCACTGAAGCTTTCTTT.

The rearrangement joins TRBV5-1 to TRBJ1-2; 7 bases fit TRBD1. The CDR3 is 14 residues long. In germline, CDR1 is SGHRS, CDR2 YFSETQ. V was pared by 2 bases and J by 3 bases, with 4 bases of the junction left unmatched. This chain's CDR3 is CASSLRQGDYGYTF. CDR3 DNA: TGCGCCAGCAGCTTACGACAGGGCGACTATGGCTACACCTTC.

The CDR3 nucleotides are TGTGCCATCAGTGAAAAGGACCTGGGAGGCAATCAGCCCCAGCATTTT. Residues: CAISEKDLGGNQPQHF. The chain uses TRBV10-3 and TRBJ1-5, with no clear D. Germline CDR1 is ENHRY and CDR2 is SYGVKD. The CDR3 has 16 residues. Trimming removed 3 bases at V and 2 bases at J, with 14 bases between.

This clone was seen just once. The chain's CDR3 is CASSFGQGSEKLFF. As DNA, the CDR3 is TGTGCCAGCAGCTTCGGGCAGGGGAGTGAAAAACTGTTTTTT. The chain links TRBV7-8 to TRBJ1-4, with a possible D match to TRBD1 (6 bases). Germline values: CDR1 SGHVS, CDR2 FQNEAQ. V was cut by 3 bases and J by 7 bases, with 12 bases left in between. This CDR3 is 14 amino acids long.